The TCR beta chain described here comes from a study of beta chain features in type 1 diabetes. Findings and limits, study-wide: The naive, central memory and Treg TCRB repertoires showed an apparent similarity that was greater among patients than among healthy donors. Among all four CD4+ subsets, Type 1 diabetes patients had TCRB CDR3s that were moderately but significantly shorter. The question of HLA type influencing TCRB rearrangement was one that remained unresolved here.

Comments on this clone: Antigen specificity is unknown.

Only one heparinised blood draw was taken per donor, and its volume averaged roughly 0.12 L. V was pared by 5 bases and J by 0 bases, with 4 bases between. The CDR3 covers 11 residues. Germline loops: CDR1 DFQATT, CDR2 SNEGSKA (reference sequence). Reverse transcribing all isolated RNA meant expressed TCRB transcripts were sequenced. Reads from naive, central memory and regulatory T cell samples averaged roughly 3.8 million. Profiled with immunoSEQ multiplex PCR; TCRdb holds only in-frame clones, not every one. Of approximately 130,000 clones listed, 15% to 20% are singletons. This receptor was obtained from a man between 18 and 29 years old with type 1 diabetes. Sequenced material: central memory CD4+ T cells from blood. The chain carries TRBV20-1 and TRBJ1-2, with D unresolved. This CDR3 reads CSAVPNYGYTF. In DNA form, the CDR3 reads TGCAGTGCTGTTCCTAACTATGGCTACACCTTC.